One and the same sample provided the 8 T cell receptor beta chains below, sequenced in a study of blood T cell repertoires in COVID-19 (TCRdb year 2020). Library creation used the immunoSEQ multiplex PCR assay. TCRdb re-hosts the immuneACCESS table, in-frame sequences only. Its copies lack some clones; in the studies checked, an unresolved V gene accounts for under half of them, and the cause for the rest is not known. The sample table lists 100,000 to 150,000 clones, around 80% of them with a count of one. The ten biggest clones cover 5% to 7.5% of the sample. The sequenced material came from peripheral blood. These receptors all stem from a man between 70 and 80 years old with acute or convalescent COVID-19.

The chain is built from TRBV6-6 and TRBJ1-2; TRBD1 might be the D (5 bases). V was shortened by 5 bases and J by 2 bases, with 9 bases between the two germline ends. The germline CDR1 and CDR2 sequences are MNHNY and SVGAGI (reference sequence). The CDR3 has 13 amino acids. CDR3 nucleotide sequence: TGTGCCAGCAGTCAACAGGAAAACTATGGCTACACCTTC. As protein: CASSQQENYGYTF.

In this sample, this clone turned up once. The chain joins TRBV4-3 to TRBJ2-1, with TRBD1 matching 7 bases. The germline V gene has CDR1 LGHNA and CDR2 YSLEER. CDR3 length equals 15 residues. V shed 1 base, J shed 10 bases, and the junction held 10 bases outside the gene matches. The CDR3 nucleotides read TGCGCCAGCAGCCAAGGGACAGGTTTTCCCCGCGAGCAGTTCTTC. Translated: CASSQGTGFPREQFF.

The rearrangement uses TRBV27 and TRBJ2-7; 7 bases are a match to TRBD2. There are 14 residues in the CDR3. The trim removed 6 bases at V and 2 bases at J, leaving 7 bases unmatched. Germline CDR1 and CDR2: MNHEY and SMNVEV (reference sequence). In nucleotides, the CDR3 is TGTGCCAGCAGGAGGGGACTATCTGCCTACGAGCAGTACTTC. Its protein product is CASRRGLSAYEQYF.

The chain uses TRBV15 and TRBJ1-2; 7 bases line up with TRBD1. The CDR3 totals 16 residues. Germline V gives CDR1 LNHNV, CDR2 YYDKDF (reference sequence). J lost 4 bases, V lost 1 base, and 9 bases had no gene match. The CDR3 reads CATSRVGGTAPYGYTF. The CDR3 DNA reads TGTGCCACCAGCAGAGTTGGAGGGACAGCACCCTATGGCTACACCTTC.

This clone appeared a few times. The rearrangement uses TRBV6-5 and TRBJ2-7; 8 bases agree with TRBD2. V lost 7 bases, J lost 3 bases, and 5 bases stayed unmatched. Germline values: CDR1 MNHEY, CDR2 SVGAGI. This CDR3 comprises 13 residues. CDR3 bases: TGTGCCAGCAAGAGCAGCGGGAGCTACGAGCAGTACTTC. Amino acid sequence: CASKSSGSYEQYF.

The CDR3 DNA sequence: TGTGCCAGCAGCGGGGTCTGGCAGTACTTC. This translates into CASSGVWQYF. The chain couples TRBV27 to TRBJ2-7; a weak D match, TRBD2 (5 bases). The V and J ends lost 6 bases and 9 bases respectively, with 9 bases between them. The CDR3 loop spans 10 amino acids. Per germline, CDR1 MNHEY and CDR2 SMNVEV (reference sequence).

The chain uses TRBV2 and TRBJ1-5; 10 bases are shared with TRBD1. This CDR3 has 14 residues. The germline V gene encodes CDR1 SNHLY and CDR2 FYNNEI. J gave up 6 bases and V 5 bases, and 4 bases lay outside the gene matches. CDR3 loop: CASSPDRGGQPQHF. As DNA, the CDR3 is TGTGCCAGCAGTCCGGACAGGGGGGGTCAGCCCCAGCATTTT.

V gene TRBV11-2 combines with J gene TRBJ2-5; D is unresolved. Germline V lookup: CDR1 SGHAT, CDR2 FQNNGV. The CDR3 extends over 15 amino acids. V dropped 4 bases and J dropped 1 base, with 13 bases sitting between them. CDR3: CASSSRVGAQETQYF. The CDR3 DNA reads TGTGCCAGCAGCTCCCGGGTCGGAGCCCAAGAGACCCAGTACTTC.